The T cell receptor (beta chain) under discussion was sequenced for a study of control samples from healthy donors and cancer patients. This CDR3 spans 16 amino acids. V trimming: 3 bases; J trimming: 1 base; junction bases outside the gene matches: 4. CDR1 is SEHNR and CDR2 is FQNEAQ in the germline V gene (reference sequence). This table comes from immunoSEQ multiplex PCR, and its TCRdb copy is limited to in-frame clones, with some not included. This sample yields fewer than 200,000 clones, of which 90% to 95% are seen a single time; around 1.4% belongs to the top ten. The sample consisted of blood. The TCR sequence derives from a man younger than 45 in good health. The gene calls are TRBV7-9 and TRBJ2-2; TRBD1 matches 8 bases. CDR3 bases: TGTGCCAGCAGCTTGACAGGGGCTCAGAACACCGGGGAGCTGTTTTTT. This encodes CASSLTGAQNTGELFF.